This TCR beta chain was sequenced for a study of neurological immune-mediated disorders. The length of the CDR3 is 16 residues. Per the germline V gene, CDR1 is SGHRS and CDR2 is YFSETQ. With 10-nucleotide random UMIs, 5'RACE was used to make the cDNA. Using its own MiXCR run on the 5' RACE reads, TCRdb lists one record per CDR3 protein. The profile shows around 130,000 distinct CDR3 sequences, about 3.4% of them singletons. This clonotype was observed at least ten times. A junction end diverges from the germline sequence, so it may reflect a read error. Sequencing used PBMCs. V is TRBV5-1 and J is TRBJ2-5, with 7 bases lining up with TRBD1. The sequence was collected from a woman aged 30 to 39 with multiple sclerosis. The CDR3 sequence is CASSLEGQNYQETQYF. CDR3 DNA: TGCGCCAGCAGCTTGGAGGGACAGAATTACCAGGAGACCCAGTACTTC.